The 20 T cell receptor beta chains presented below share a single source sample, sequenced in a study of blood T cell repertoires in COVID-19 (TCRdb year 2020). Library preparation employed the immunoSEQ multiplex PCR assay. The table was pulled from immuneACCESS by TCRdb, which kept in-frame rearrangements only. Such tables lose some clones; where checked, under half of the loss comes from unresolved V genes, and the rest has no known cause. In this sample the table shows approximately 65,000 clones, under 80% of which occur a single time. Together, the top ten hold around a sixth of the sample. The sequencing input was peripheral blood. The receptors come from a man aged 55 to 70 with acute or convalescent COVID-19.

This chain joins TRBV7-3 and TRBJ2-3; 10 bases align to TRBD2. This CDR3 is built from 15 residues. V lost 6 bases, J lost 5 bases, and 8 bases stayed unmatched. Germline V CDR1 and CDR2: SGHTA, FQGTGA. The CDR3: CASSLIAGGLDTQYF. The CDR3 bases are TGTGCCAGCAGTCTCATAGCGGGAGGTTTAGATACGCAGTATTTT.

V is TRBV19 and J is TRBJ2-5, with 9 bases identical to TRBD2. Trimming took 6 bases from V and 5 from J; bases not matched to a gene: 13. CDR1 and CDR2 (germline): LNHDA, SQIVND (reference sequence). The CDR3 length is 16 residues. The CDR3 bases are TGTGCCAGTAGCCCCCTGTTGGCGGGAGGGCTTGAGACCCAGTACTTC. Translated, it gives CASSPLLAGGLETQYF.

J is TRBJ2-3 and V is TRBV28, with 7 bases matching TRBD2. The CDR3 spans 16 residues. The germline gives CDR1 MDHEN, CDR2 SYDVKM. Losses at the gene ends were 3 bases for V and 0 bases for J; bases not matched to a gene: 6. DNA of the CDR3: TGTGCCAGCAGTTTGACTAGCACCTCTAGCACAGATACGCAGTATTTT. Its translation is CASSLTSTSSTDTQYF.

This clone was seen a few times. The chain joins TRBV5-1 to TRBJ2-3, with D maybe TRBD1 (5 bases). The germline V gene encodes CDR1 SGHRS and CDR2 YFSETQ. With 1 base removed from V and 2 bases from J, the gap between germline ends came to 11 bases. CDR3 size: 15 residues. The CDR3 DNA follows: TGCGCCAGCAGCTTGCAGGGCTCGGTCACAGATACGCAGTATTTT. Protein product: CASSLQGSVTDTQYF.

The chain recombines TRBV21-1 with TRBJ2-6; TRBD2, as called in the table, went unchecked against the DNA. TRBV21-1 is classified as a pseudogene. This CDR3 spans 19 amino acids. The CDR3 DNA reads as TGTGCCAGCAGCAAAGCCGTAGGGCGCGGGGGGGCTGGGGCCAACGTCCTGACTTTC. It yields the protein CASSKAVGRGGAGANVLTF.

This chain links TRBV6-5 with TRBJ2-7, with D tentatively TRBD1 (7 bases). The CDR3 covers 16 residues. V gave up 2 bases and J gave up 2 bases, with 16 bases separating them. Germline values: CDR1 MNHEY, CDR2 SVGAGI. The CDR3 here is CASSYVRGRIPYEQYF. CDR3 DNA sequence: TGTGCCAGCAGTTACGTCAGGGGGAGGATCCCCTACGAGCAGTACTTC.

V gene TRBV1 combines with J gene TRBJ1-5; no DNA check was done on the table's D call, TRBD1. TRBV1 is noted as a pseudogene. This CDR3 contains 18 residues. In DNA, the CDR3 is TGCACCAGCAGCCAAGAATTTCGCCGGGACAGGGACAATCAGCCCCAGCATTTT. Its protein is CTSSQEFRRDRDNQPQHF.

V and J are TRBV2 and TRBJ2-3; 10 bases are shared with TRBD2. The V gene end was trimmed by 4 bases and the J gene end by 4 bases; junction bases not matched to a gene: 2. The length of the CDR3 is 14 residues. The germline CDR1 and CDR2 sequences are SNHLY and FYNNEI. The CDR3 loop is CASSASGSPDTQYF. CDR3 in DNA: TGTGCCAGCAGTGCTAGCGGGAGCCCAGATACGCAGTATTTT.

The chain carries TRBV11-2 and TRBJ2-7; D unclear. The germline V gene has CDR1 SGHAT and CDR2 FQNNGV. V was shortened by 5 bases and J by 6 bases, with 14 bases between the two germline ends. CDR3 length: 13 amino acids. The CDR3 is CASSPSGVGEQYF. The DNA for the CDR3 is TGTGCCAGCAGCCCCTCCGGAGTAGGCGAGCAGTACTTC.

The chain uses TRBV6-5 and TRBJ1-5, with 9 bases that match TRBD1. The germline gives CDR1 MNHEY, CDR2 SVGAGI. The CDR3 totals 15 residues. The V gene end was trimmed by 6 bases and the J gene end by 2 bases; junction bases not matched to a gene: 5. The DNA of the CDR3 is TGTGCCAGCAGCCAGGACAGGGGAGGCAATCAGCCCCAGCATTTT. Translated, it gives CASSQDRGGNQPQHF.

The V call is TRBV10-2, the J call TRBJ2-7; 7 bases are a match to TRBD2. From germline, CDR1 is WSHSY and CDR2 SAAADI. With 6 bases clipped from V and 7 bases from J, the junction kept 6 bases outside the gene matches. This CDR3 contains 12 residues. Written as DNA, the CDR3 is TGCGCCAGCAGAGGACTAGTGGGGGAGCAGTACTTC. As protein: CASRGLVGEQYF.

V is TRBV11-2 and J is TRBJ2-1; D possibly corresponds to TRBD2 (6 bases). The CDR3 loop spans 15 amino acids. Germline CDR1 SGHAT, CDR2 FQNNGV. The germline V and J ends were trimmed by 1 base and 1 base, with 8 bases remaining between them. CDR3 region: CASSLARGSYNEQFF. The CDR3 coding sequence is TGTGCCAGCAGCTTAGCACGGGGGTCCTACAATGAGCAGTTCTTC. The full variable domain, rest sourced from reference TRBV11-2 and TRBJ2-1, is EAGVAQSPRYKIIEKRQSVAFWCNPISGHATLYWYQQILGQGPKLLIQFQNNGVVDDSQLPKDRFSAERLKGVDSTLKIQPAKLEDSAVYLCASSLARGSYNEQFFGPGTRLTVL.

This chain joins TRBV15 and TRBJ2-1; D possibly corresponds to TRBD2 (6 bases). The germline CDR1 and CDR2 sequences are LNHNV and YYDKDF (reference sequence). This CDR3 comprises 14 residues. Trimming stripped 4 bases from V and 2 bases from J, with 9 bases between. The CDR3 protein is CATSTWGAYNEQFF. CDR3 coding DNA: TGTGCCACCAGCACCTGGGGGGCCTACAATGAGCAGTTCTTC.

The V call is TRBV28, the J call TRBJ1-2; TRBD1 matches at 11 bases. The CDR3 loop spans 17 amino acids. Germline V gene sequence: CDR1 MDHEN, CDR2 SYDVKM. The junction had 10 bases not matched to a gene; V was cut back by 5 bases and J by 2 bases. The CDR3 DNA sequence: TGTGCCAGCAGTCTAGTAGGACAGGGGGCATCCAACTATGGCTACACCTTC. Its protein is CASSLVGQGASNYGYTF.

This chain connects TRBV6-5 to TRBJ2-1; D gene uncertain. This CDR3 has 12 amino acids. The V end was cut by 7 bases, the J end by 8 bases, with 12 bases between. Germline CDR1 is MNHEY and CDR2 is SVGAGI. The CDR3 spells CASTGFSDEQFF. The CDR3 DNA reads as TGTGCCAGCACCGGGTTTTCGGATGAGCAGTTCTTC.

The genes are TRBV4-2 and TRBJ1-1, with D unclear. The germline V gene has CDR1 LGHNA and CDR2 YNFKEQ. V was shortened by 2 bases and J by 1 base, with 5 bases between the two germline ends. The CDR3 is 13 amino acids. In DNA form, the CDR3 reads TGTGCCAGCAGCCAACCCGGGAACACTGAAGCTTTCTTT. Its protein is CASSQPGNTEAFF.

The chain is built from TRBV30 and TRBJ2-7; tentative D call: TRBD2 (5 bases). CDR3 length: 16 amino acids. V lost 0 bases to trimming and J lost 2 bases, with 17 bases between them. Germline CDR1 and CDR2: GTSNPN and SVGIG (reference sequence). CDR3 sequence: CAWSVPRSGGTYEQYF. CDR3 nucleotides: TGTGCCTGGAGTGTACCACGGAGCGGCGGAACCTACGAGCAGTACTTC.

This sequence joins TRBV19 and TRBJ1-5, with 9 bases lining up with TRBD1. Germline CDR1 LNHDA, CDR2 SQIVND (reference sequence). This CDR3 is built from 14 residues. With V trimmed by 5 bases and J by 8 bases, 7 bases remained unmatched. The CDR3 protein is CASSRDRVGEPQHF. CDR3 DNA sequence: TGTGCCAGTAGTCGGGACAGGGTAGGGGAGCCCCAGCATTTT.

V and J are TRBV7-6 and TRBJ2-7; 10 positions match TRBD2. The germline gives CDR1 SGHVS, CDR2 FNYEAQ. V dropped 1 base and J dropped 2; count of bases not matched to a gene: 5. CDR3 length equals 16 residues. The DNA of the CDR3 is TGTGCCAGCAGCTTAGGGCCAGCGGGAGGGACCTACGAGCAGTACTTC. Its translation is CASSLGPAGGTYEQYF.

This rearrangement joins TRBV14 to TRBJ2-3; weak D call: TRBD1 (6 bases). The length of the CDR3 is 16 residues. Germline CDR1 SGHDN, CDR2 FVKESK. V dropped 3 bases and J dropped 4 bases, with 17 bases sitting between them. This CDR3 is CASSHFSGTRADTQYF. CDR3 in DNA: TGTGCCAGCAGCCATTTTTCCGGGACACGGGCAGATACGCAGTATTTT.